These T cell receptor beta chains were read from a single sample in a study of radiotherapy plus CTLA-4 blockade in lung cancer. This table comes from immunoSEQ multiplex PCR, and its TCRdb copy is limited to in-frame clones, with some not included. The sample records 84,000 or so clones, over 80% being singletons. The sequences come from peripheral blood, collected from a patient treated with radiotherapy plus ipilimumab. The receptors here all came from a human donor with non-small cell lung cancer that progressed on radiotherapy plus ipilimumab. Each CDR3 is given without its conserved first and last residue. Each record gives: V gene, J gene, CDR3 protein.

TRBV6-1	TRBJ1-2	ASSRTGGTYGYT
TRBV13	TRBJ1-2	ASSHLRDYGYT
TRBV10-2	TRBJ2-7	ASSLTSGRGYEQY
TRBV28	TRBJ2-7	ASPPSGGGIYEQY
TRBV29-1	TRBJ1-1	SVGRPGTSMNTEAF
TRBV2	TRBJ2-1	ASSEAPFSYNEQF
TRBV13	TRBJ2-7	ASSLRGGVGGEQY
TRBV9	TRBJ2-7	ASSRQGVYEQY
TRBV6-6	TRBJ2-7	ASSTRTSGRYEQY
TRBV14	TRBJ2-3	ASSQLRDRGTDTQY
TRBV19	TRBJ1-1	ASSILPGEVEAF
TRBV6-6	TRBJ2-3	ASRIDRVGTQY
TRBV7-2	TRBJ1-6	ASSLIGANNSPLH
TRBV4-1	TRBJ2-7	ASSQDHNYEQY
TRBV13	TRBJ2-7	ASSIPPGQGGGEQY
TRBV4-3	TRBJ2-2	ASSQDTSFGGELF
TRBV9	TRBJ1-3	ASSVGTGPVSGNTIY
TRBV6-1	TRBJ1-2	ASRIGTVDYGYT
TRBV18	TRBJ2-7	ASSGTRTAYRYEQY
TRBV5-1	TRBJ2-3	ASSERGDTDTQY
TRBV19	TRBJ1-5	ASRTSVGNQPQH
TRBV4-1	TRBJ1-5	ASSRTPGQGDQPQH
TRBV7-2	TRBJ2-7	ASSLSRDREQY
TRBV18	TRBJ1-2	ASSPPTPEGQGRGYT
TRBV30	TRBJ2-2	AWSVPSTGTGELF
TRBV6-5	TRBJ1-3	ASSYSTTGSGNTIY
TRBV18	TRBJ2-1	ASSPSGGFEQF
TRBV5-6	TRBJ1-1	ASSLYWVAGTEAF
TRBV5-6	TRBJ2-5	ASSSRLAGGLETQY
TRBV7-3	TRBJ1-3	ASSPYGGAGNTIY
TRBV19	TRBJ2-1	ASRIGSSYNEQF
TRBV25-1	TRBJ2-7	ASSEGTSGSSYEQY
TRBV11-3	TRBJ1-1	ASSPVRGRNTEAF
TRBV4-3	TRBJ1-1	ASSRGTTGYTEAF
TRBV5-1	TRBJ2-5	ASSLGRQGGETQY
TRBV28	TRBJ1-2	ASSVGGAGGYT
TRBV4-1	TRBJ1-6	ASSQEPGQGGSPLH
TRBV6-5	TRBJ1-5	ASSGVQGGQPQH
TRBV4-1	TRBJ2-2	ASSQVSFGDLVGSAGELF
TRBV6-5	TRBJ1-3	ASRMTGSGNTIY
TRBV5-8	TRBJ2-7	ASRRRTYEQY
TRBV29-1	TRBJ2-7	SVLTSSPYEQY
TRBV11-2	TRBJ1-2	ASSLLSGTAAGYT
TRBV29-1	TRBJ2-7	SVEGSHLPGQAFYEQY
TRBV6-6	TRBJ2-1	ASSYSQGRYEQF
TRBV7-8	TRBJ2-7	ASSRGEVSYEQY
TRBV28	TRBJ2-7	ASSFPDSLGVYEQY
TRBV29-1	TRBJ2-5	SILAGEETQY
TRBV7-9	TRBJ1-6	ASSLPGRISPLH
TRBV5-4	TRBJ2-2	ASSDQGGTGELF